Sequencing of this TCR beta chain was carried out in a study of blood T cells in healthy people across ages. Study results and caveats: Using unsorted PBMCs precluded a conclusive naive versus antigen-experienced comparison.

Through a sample-barcoded 5' primer and a J-beta primer mix, a second PCR was run for 7 to 11 cycles. From the 5' RACE reads, TCRdb called clonotypes with MiXCR, one entry per CDR3 protein. Of around 500,000 distinct CDR3 sequences listed, 45% to 55% are singletons. As regards this clonotype: Antigen specificity is unknown.

With V trimmed by 6 bases and J by 9 bases, 11 bases remained unmatched. The CDR3 loop spans 15 amino acids. Germline lookup yields CDR1 SGHRS and CDR2 YFSETQ. The chain recombines TRBV5-1 with TRBJ2-1; 11 bases map to TRBD1. The specimen was blood. The TCR originated in a man at least 80 years old in good health. CDR3 amino acids: CASKLGQGAISEQFF. The CDR3 DNA is TGCGCCAGCAAACTTGGACAGGGGGCAATCAGTGAGCAGTTCTTC.